The clone carrying this T cell receptor (beta chain) was detected once. What it binds is not known. Mismatch with germline at one junction end may stem from a read error. Germline values: CDR1 SSHAT, CDR2 FNYEAQ (reference sequence). The CDR3 loop spans 13 amino acids. A single record per CDR3 protein comes from TCRdb applying MiXCR to the RT-PCR reads. Of more than 450,000 distinct CDR3 sequences in the sample, around 8% are singletons; the top ten hold 10% to 15%. The data are from a study of response to subunit inactivated influenza vaccine. Whole-study results and caveats: New T cells are recruited in small numbers by each seasonal influenza vaccination, according to the authors' suggestion.

Sample: PBMCs from blood, taken around 2 years after vaccination. This clonotype originated in a man between 50 and 75 years old who received an inactivated influenza vaccine. The chain employs TRBV7-7 and TRBJ2-3; D unresolved. The CDR3 region is CASSLAPKDTQYF. In nucleotides, the CDR3 is TGTGCTAGCAGCTTAGCCCCCAAGGATACGCAGTATTTT.